The rows below give T cell receptor beta chains drawn from one sample of a study of T cell responses to AZD1222 COVID-19 vaccine. Clones were read by immunoSEQ multiplex PCR, and TCRdb kept only the in-frame ones, dropping some. The sample lists 55,000 to 65,000 clones, over 75% occurring once. This sample comprised peripheral blood, obtained on day 0 of AZD1222 vaccination. These receptors all stem from an adult in good health. CDR3s include the opening cysteine and the closing phenylalanine or tryptophan. The order of the fields is CDR3 DNA, CDR3 protein, V gene, CDR3 length, D gene, clone size, J gene. D genes are given only for firm matches. Only some rows state a clone size, as once, few, many or a class for expanded clones.

TGTGCCAGCAGCTTAGTAGGTCCCGATAACACTGAAGCTTTCTTT	CASSLVGPDNTEAFF	TRBV7-6	15	-	once	TRBJ1-1
TGCGCCAGCAGCCGGAGCTTAGGGACAGCAAAAGACAATGAGCAGTTCTTC	CASSRSLGTAKDNEQFF	TRBV4-1	17	TRBD1	-	TRBJ2-1
TGTGCCACCAGTGATTTGCCCAGGACTAGCGGGGGGGCGTATGAGCAGTTCTTC	CATSDLPRTSGGAYEQFF	TRBV24-1	18	TRBD2	-	TRBJ2-1
TGTGCCAGCAGCTTAACGACGGCGGCTGGCCACCAGGGAACGCAGTATTTT	CASSLTTAAGHQGTQYF	TRBV7-3	17	-	-	TRBJ2-3
TGTGCCAGACAGGGGTTAGCCTACGAGCAGTACTTC	CARQGLAYEQYF	TRBV3-1/TRBV3-2	12	TRBD1	once	TRBJ2-7
TGTGCCAGTAGTAAATCAGGGGCCCAGCCCCAGCATTTT	CASSKSGAQPQHF	TRBV19	13	-	-	TRBJ1-5
TGCAGCGCCTCGACAGGGGATCAAGGCTACACCTTC	CSASTGDQGYTF	TRBV29-1	12	TRBD1	-	TRBJ1-2
TGTGCCAGCAGTGATGGGAGCCGGACGTACAAAAACATTCAGTACTTC	CASSDGSRTYKNIQYF	TRBV6-1	16	-	-	TRBJ2-4
TGTGCCAGCAGCGTAGATTTGGTCGGGGAGATTACCGGGGAGCTGTTTTTT	CASSVDLVGEITGELFF	TRBV9	17	-	-	TRBJ2-2
TGCAGCGTTGATGTAGGGCCGGGTGGCTACACCTTC	CSVDVGPGGYTF	TRBV29-1	12	-	-	TRBJ1-2
TGTGCCAGCATCCCGGGACTCCTGAACACTGAAGCTTTCTTT	CASIPGLLNTEAFF	TRBV6-5	14	-	-	TRBJ1-1
TGTGCCAGCAGAGATCAGGGGGCGCGCTATGAGCAGTTCTTC	CASRDQGARYEQFF	TRBV28	14	TRBD1	-	TRBJ2-1
TGCGCCAGCAGCCAAGATATGGCAGGGAGTTGGGGCACTGAAGCTTTCTTT	CASSQDMAGSWGTEAFF	TRBV4-1	17	-	-	TRBJ1-1
TGTGCCAGCAGTTTATATGTCGCATTGGGAGGGAGGGGGACCGGGGAGCTGTTTTTT	CASSLYVALGGRGTGELFF	TRBV27	19	-	-	TRBJ2-2
TGTGCCAGCAGCTTCTCCACCGGGACAACGAACACCGGGGAGCTGTTTTTT	CASSFSTGTTNTGELFF	TRBV28	17	-	-	TRBJ2-2
TGCAGCCTAACGACCAGAATGAACACTGAAGCTTTCTTT	CSLTTRMNTEAFF	TRBV29-1	13	-	-	TRBJ1-1
TGTGCCAGCAGTTACTCGCCGGGCACAGATACGCAGTATTTT	CASSYSPGTDTQYF	TRBV6-5	14	-	-	TRBJ2-3
TGTGCCAGCAGCTTAGAGAGCGGGCCAGGTCAGCCCCAGCATTTT	CASSLESGPGQPQHF	TRBV7-2	15	-	-	TRBJ1-5
TGTGCCATCAGTGAGTCGGTCAGACAACCCAATCAGCCCCAGCATTTT	CAISESVRQPNQPQHF	TRBV10-3	16	-	-	TRBJ1-5
TGTGCCAGCAGCCCCGATAGTCCCTACGAGCAGTACTTC	CASSPDSPYEQYF	TRBV2	13	-	-	TRBJ2-7
TGTGCCACCAGCAGAGAAAGCGGACGTGGGGCTCAGCCCCAGCATTTT	CATSRESGRGAQPQHF	TRBV15	16	-	few	TRBJ1-5
TGCAGCGTTCCGCGAGGGACTAGATTAATCAATGAGCAGTTCTTC	CSVPRGTRLINEQFF	TRBV29-1	15	TRBD2	-	TRBJ2-1
TGTGCCAGCAGTTACTCGACAGGGTTGGACTATGGCTACACCTTC	CASSYSTGLDYGYTF	TRBV6-6	15	TRBD1	-	TRBJ1-2
TGTGCCAGCTCAGGTCGCACAGGGGGCGATGGCAATCAGCCCCAGCATTTT	CASSGRTGGDGNQPQHF	TRBV18	17	TRBD1	-	TRBJ1-5
TGTGCCAGCAGCTTAGTTGGAGACTTCTACGAGCAGTACTTC	CASSLVGDFYEQYF	TRBV7-2	14	-	-	TRBJ2-7
TGTGCCAGCAGCCGACTAGCGGCGAACACCGGGGAGCTGTTTTTT	CASSRLAANTGELFF	TRBV6-4	15	TRBD2	-	TRBJ2-2
TGTGCCAGCCGCCCGACAGGGGAGTATAATTCACCCCTCCACTTT	CASRPTGEYNSPLHF	TRBV28	15	TRBD1	-	TRBJ1-6
TGTGCCAGCAGCGGACAGCCCACTAACTATGGCTACACCTTC	CASSGQPTNYGYTF	TRBV6-4	14	-	-	TRBJ1-2
TGTGCCAGCAGTGACTTACGTAGCGGGGGACACTCCTACAATGAGCAGTTCTTC	CASSDLRSGGHSYNEQFF	TRBV6-4	18	TRBD2	-	TRBJ2-1
TGCGCCAGCATTCCGGGGGGAGTATCCTACAATGAGCAGTTCTTC	CASIPGGVSYNEQFF	TRBV10-2	15	TRBD2	-	TRBJ2-1
TGCGCCAGCAGCTTCCCAGGGGACCAGCCCCAGCATTTT	CASSFPGDQPQHF	TRBV4-1	13	-	-	TRBJ1-5
TGCAGTGCTATATGGGGCATTGAGCAGTTCTTC	CSAIWGIEQFF	TRBV20-1	11	-	-	TRBJ2-1
TGTGCCAGCAGTACGAGTTCCGGGACAGGGGGCGCCTATGGCTACACCTTC	CASSTSSGTGGAYGYTF	TRBV28	17	TRBD1	-	TRBJ1-2
TGTGCCAGCAGCTTAGGGGGGACAGGCAACACTGAAGCTTTCTTT	CASSLGGTGNTEAFF	TRBV7-6	15	TRBD1	-	TRBJ1-1
TGCGCCAGCAGCTTGGTAGGTAGTTGGGGCGATGAGCAGTTCTTC	CASSLVGSWGDEQFF	TRBV5-1	15	-	-	TRBJ2-1
TGTGCCACCAGCAGAGGGCCCACCAGGACCAATCAGCCCCAGCATTTT	CATSRGPTRTNQPQHF	TRBV15	16	-	-	TRBJ1-5
TGTGCCAGCAGCCGAGGGGTATTGAACACTGAAGCTTTCTTT	CASSRGVLNTEAFF	TRBV7-8	14	-	-	TRBJ1-1
TGTGCCAGTAGAATCGGGGACAGGGCTGTCGGCACTGAAGCTTTCTTT	CASRIGDRAVGTEAFF	TRBV19	16	TRBD1	-	TRBJ1-1
TGTGCCAGCAAGTCCCGGACGGAAAATGAAAAACTGTTTTTT	CASKSRTENEKLFF	TRBV2	14	-	once	TRBJ1-4
TGTGCCAGCAGCTTACAAACCACCGGGGAGCTGTTTTTT	CASSLQTTGELFF	TRBV11-3	13	-	-	TRBJ2-2
TGTGCCAGCAGTCCCGTGGACAGGGGTCGTTACGAGCAGTACTTC	CASSPVDRGRYEQYF	TRBV6-2/TRBV6-3	15	TRBD1	-	TRBJ2-7
TGTGCCAGCAGCTTGGCCGGCCGGGGGGGCCTCTGGAATGAGCAGTTCTTC	CASSLAGRGGLWNEQFF	TRBV5-6	17	TRBD2	-	TRBJ2-1
TGTGCCAGTAGGTTCGGCGGAAATAGCAATCAGCCCCAGCATTTT	CASRFGGNSNQPQHF	TRBV19	15	-	-	TRBJ1-5
TGTGCCAGCAGCTCGGAGTTTGCAGGCTATTCACCCCTCCACTTT	CASSSEFAGYSPLHF	TRBV11-2	15	-	once	TRBJ1-6